This TCR beta chain was captured by sequencing in a study of blood T cell repertoires in COVID-19. V was trimmed by 0 bases and J by 8 bases, leaving 7 bases between them. The germline V gene has CDR1 LNHNV and CDR2 YYDKDF (reference sequence). The CDR3 has 12 amino acids. Sequencing was performed with immunoSEQ multiplex PCR; in TCRdb, only in-frame clones are kept and a portion is missing. In the table there are fewer than 140,000 clones, 84% of which are singletons. This receptor was taken from a woman aged 55-70 years with acute or convalescent COVID-19. The chain employs TRBV15 and TRBJ1-2, with D unresolved. The sequenced sample was peripheral blood. CDR3 coding DNA: TGTGCCACCAGCAGAGATTGGAGGGGCTACACCTTC. Translation gives CATSRDWRGYTF.